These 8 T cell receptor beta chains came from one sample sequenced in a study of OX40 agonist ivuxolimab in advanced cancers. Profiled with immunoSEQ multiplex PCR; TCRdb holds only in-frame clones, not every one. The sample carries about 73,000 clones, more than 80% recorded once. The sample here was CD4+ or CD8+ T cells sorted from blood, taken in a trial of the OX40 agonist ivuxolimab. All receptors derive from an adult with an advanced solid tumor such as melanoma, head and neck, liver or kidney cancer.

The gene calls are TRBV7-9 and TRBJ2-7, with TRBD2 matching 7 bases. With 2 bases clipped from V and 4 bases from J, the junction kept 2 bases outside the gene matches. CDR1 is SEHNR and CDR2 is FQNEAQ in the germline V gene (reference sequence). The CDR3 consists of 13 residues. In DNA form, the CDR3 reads TGTGCCAGCAGCTTAAGCGGGGAGTACGAGCAGTACTTC. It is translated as CASSLSGEYEQYF.

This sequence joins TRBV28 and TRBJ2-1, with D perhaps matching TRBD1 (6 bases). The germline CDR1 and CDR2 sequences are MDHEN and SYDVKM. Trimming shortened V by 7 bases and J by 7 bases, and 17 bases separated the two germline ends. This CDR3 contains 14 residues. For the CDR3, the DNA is TGTGCCAGCAATAAACCACAGGGAAGGAATGAGCAGTTCTTC. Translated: CASNKPQGRNEQFF.

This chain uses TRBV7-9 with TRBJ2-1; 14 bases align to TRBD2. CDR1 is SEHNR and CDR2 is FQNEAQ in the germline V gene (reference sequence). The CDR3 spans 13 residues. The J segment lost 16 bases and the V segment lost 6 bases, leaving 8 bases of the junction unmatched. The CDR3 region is CASSPTSGRGIFF. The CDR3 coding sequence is TGTGCCAGCAGTCCGACTAGCGGGAGGGGAATATTCTTC.

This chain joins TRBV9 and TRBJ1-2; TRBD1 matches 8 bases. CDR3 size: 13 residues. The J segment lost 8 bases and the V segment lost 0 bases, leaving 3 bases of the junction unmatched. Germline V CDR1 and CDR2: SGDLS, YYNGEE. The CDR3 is CASSVGDRYGYTF. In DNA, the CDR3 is TGTGCCAGCAGCGTAGGGGACAGGTACGGCTACACCTTC.

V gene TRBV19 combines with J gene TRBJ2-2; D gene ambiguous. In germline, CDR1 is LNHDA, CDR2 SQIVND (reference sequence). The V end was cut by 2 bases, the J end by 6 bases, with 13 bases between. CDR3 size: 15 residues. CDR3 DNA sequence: TGTGCCAGTAGTATACCGCCCCCCCGGGCCGGGGAGCTGTTTTTT. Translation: CASSIPPPRAGELFF.

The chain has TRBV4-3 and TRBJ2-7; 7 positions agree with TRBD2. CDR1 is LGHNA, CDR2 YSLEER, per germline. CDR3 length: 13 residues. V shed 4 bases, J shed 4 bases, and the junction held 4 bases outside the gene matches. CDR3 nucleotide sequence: TGCGCCAGCAGCCTCCTGGGAGGGTACGAGCAGTACTTC. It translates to CASSLLGGYEQYF.

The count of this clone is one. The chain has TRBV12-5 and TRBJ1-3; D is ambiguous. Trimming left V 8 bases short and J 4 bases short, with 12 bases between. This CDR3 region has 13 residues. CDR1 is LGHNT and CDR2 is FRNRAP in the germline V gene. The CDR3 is CASTFSGGNTIYF. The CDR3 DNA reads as TGTGCTAGTACTTTCTCTGGCGGAAACACCATATATTTT. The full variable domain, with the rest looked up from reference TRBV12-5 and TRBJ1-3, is DARVTQTPRHKVTEMGQEVTMRCQPILGHNTVFWYRQTMMQGLELLAYFRNRAPLDDSGMPKDRFSAEMPDATLATLKIQPSEPRDSAVYFCASTFSGGNTIYFGEGSWLTVV.

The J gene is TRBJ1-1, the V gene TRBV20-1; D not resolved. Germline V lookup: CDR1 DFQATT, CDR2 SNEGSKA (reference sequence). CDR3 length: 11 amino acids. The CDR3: CRGLLNTEAFF. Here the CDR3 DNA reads TGCAGAGGACTTTTGAACACTGAAGCTTTCTTT.